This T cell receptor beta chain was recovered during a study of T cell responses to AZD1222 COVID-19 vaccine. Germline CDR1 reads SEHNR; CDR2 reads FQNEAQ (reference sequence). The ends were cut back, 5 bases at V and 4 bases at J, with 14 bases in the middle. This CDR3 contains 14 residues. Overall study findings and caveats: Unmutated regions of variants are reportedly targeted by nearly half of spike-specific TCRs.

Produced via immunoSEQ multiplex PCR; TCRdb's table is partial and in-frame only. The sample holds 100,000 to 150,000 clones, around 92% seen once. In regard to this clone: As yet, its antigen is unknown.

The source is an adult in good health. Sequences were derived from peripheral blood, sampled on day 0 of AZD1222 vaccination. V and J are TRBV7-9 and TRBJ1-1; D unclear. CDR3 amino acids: CASSKDQVTTEAFF. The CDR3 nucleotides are TGTGCCAGCAGCAAGGATCAGGTAACCACTGAAGCTTTCTTT.